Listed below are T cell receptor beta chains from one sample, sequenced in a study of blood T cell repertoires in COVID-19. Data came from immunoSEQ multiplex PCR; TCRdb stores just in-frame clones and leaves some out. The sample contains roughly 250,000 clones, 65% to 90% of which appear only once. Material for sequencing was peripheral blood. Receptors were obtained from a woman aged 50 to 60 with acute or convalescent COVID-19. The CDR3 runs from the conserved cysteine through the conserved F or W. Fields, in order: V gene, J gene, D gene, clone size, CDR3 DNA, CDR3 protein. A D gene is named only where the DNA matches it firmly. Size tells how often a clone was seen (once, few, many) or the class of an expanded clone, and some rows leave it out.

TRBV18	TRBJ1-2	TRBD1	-	TGTGCCAGCTCACCACCGACAGGGGTCCATGGCTACACCTTC	CASSPPTGVHGYTF
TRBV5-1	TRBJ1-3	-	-	TGCGCCAGCGGTGGGACACCCGGAAACACCATATATTTT	CASGGTPGNTIYF
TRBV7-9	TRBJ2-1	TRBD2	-	TGTGCCAGCAGCCCCAGCGGGGGGGATACCCACAATGAGCAGTTCTTC	CASSPSGGDTHNEQFF
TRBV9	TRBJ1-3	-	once	TGTGCCAGCAGCGTAGCAGGGACTGGAAACACCATATATTTT	CASSVAGTGNTIYF
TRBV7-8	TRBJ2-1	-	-	TGTGCCAGCTACACTCCAGGGCGGAGAAATGAGCAGTTCTTC	CASYTPGRRNEQFF
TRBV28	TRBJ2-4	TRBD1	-	TGTGCCAGCTCTAGGGACAGGGGTGGCATTCAGTACTTC	CASSRDRGGIQYF
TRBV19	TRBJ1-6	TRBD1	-	TGTGCCAGCCGGGACAGGGATAATTCACCCCTCCACTTT	CASRDRDNSPLHF
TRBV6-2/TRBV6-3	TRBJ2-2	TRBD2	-	TGTGCCAGCAGTTTCCCTAGCGGGAGGCCCAACACCGGGGAGCTGTTTTTT	CASSFPSGRPNTGELFF
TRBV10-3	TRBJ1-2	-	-	TGTGCCACCGCCCAAGGGTCTTTAAGGGGAGGCTACACCTTC	CATAQGSLRGGYTF
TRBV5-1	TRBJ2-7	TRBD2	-	TGCGCCAGCAGCGAGGGACTAGCGGTTACCTACGAGCAGTACTTC	CASSEGLAVTYEQYF
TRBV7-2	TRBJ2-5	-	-	TGTGCCAGCAGCCGCCGAGCTTATGGGCGGGTAGCGGCTAAAGAGACCCAGTACTTC	CASSRRAYGRVAAKETQYF
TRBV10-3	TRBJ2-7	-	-	TGTGCCATTGGGACAACCTACGAGCAGTACTTC	CAIGTTYEQYF
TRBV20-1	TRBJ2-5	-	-	TGCAGTGTTAGTTATCCTGACAGAGCCATTCAAGAGACCCAGTACTTC	CSVSYPDRAIQETQYF
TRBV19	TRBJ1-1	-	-	TGTGCCAGTAGTATAATTGGGCAGGGGAACACTGAAGCTTTCTTT	CASSIIGQGNTEAFF
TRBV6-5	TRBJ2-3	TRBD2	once	TGTGCCAGCAGTTGGAAGCGGGAGGCACGATATACGCAGTATTTT	CASSWKREARYTQYF
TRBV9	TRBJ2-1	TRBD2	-	TGTGCCAGCAGCGTTAGCTCACTAGCGGGAGTCAATGAGCAGTTCTTC	CASSVSSLAGVNEQFF
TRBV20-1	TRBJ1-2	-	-	TGCAGTGCGCGGGTTTCGGGCGGCTACACCTTC	CSARVSGGYTF
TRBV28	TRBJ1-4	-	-	TGTGCCAGCAGTTTACACTCCCCAACTAATGAAAAACTGTTTTTT	CASSLHSPTNEKLFF
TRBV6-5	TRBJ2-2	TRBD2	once	TGTGCCAGCAGTTACAAAATAGCGGGAGGCTGGGAGCTGTTTTTT	CASSYKIAGGWELFF
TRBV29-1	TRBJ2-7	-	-	TGCAGCGTTCGGACGGGGGGCCTTTACGAGCAGTACTTC	CSVRTGGLYEQYF
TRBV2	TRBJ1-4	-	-	TGTGCCAGCCAAACTAATGAAAAACTGTTTTTT	CASQTNEKLFF
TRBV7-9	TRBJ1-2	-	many	TGTGCCAGCCACAGGGAGAGAGGCTATGGCTACACCTTC	CASHRERGYGYTF
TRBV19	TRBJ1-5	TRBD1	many	TGTGCCAGTAGTGGCCGGGACAGCCACAATCAGCCCCAGCATTTT	CASSGRDSHNQPQHF
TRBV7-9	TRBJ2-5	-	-	TGTGCCAGCAGCTTAGGTTCGGGAAGACGGGAGACCCAGTACTTC	CASSLGSGRRETQYF
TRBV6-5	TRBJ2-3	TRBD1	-	TGTGCCAGCAGAACCGGGACAGGGGTGGCGGATACGCAGTATTTT	CASRTGTGVADTQYF
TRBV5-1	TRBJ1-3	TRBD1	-	TGCGCCAGCAGCTTAACAGGGGCGGGAAACACCATATATTTT	CASSLTGAGNTIYF
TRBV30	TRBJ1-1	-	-	TGTGCCTGGAGTTGGTCGGGGGGAACTGAAGCTTTCTTT	CAWSWSGGTEAFF
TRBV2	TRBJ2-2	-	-	TGTGCCACCTCCGGGGGGCCCACCGGGGAGCTGTTTTTT	CATSGGPTGELFF
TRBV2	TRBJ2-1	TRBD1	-	TGTGCCAGCAGTGAATGGCGACAGGGGAATGAGCAGTTCTTC	CASSEWRQGNEQFF
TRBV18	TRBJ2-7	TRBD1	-	TGTGCCAGCTCACCGACCCAGGGGGATCAATCCTACGAGCAGTACTTC	CASSPTQGDQSYEQYF
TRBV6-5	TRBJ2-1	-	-	TGTGCCAGCCTGTGGTGGGAGGCGAATGAGCAGTTCTTC	CASLWWEANEQFF
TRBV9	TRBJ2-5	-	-	TGTGCCAGCAGCCCCTTTCCCGGAGGGGAGACCCAGTACTTC	CASSPFPGGETQYF